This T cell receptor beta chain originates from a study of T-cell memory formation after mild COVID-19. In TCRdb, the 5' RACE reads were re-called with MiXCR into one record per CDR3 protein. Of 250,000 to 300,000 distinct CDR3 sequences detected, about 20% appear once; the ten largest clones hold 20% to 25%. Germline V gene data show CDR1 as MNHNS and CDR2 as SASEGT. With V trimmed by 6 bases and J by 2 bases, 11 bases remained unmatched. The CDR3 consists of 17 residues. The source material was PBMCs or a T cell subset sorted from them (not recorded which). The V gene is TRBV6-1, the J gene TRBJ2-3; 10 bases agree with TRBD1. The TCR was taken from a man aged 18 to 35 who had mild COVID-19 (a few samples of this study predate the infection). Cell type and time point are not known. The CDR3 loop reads CASRKGWGQGLTDTQYF. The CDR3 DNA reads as TGTGCCAGCAGGAAGGGGTGGGGACAGGGGCTCACAGATACGCAGTATTTT.